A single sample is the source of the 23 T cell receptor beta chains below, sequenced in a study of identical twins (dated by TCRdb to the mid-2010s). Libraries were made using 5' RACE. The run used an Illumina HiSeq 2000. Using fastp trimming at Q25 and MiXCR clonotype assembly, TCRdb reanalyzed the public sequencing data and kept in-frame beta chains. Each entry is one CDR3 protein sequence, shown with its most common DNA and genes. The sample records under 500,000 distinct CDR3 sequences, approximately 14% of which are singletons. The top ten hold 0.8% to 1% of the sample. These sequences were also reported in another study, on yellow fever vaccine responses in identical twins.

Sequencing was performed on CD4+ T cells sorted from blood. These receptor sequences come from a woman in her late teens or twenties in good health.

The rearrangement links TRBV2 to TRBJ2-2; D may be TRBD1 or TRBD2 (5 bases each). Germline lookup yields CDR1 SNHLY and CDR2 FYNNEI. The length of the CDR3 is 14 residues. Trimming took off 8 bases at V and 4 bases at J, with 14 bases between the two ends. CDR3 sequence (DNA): TGTGCCAGCCGAAGGGGTGGAGGCACCGGGGAGCTGTTTTTT. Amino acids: CASRRGGGTGELFF.

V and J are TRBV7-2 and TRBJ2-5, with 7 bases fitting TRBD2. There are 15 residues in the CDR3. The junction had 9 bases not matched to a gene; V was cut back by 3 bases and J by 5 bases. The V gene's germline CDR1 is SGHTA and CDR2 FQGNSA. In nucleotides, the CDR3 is TGTGCCAGCAGCTTCACCGGGACTAAAACCGAGACCCAGTACTTC. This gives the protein CASSFTGTKTETQYF.

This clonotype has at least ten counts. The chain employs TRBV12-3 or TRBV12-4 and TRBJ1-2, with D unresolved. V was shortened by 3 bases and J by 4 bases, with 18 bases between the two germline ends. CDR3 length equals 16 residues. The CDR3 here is CASSLEDWVLSYGYTF. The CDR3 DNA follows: TGTGCCAGCAGTTTGGAGGACTGGGTTCTAAGCTATGGCTACACCTTC.

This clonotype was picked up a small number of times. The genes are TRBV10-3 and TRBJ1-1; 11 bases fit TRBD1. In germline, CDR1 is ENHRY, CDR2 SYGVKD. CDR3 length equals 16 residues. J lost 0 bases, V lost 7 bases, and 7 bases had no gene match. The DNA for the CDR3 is TGTGCCATCACCAAGGGACAGGGGGGGATGAACACTGAAGCTTTCTTT. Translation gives CAITKGQGGMNTEAFF.

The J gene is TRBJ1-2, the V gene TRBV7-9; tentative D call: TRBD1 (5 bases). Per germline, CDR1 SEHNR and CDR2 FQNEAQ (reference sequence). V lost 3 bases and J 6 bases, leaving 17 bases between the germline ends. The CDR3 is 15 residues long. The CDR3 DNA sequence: TGTGCCAGCAGCTTTCAGGGTAGCGGAACGGATGGCTACACCTTC. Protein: CASSFQGSGTDGYTF.

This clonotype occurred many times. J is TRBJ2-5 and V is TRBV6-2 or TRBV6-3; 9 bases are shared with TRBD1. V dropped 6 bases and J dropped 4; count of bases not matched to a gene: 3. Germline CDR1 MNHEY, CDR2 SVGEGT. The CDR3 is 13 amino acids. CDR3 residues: CASRGTGRETQYF. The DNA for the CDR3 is TGTGCCAGCAGAGGGACAGGGCGAGAGACCCAGTACTTC.

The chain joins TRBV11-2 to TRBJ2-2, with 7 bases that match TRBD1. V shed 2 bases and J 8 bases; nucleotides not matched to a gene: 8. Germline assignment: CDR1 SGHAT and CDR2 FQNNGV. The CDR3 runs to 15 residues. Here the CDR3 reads CASSLSDRAAGELFF. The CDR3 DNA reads TGTGCCAGCAGCTTATCCGACAGGGCGGCGGGGGAGCTGTTTTTT. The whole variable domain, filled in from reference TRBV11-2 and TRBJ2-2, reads EAGVAQSPRYKIIEKRQSVAFWCNPISGHATLYWYQQILGQGPKLLIQFQNNGVVDDSQLPKDRFSAERLKGVDSTLKIQPAKLEDSAVYLCASSLSDRAAGELFFGEGSRLTVL.

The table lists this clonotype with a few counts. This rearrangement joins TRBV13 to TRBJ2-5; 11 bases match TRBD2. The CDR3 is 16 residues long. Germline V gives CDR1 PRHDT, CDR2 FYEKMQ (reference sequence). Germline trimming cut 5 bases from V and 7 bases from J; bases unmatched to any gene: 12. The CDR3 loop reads CASSALNSGRAGTQYF. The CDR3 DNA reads TGTGCCAGCAGCGCTTTGAATAGCGGGAGGGCGGGGACCCAGTACTTC.

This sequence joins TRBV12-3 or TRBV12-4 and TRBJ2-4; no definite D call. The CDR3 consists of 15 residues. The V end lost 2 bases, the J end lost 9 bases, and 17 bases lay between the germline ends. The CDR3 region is CASSLILGGVGIQYF. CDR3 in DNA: TGTGCCAGCAGTTTAATTCTGGGTGGAGTGGGCATTCAGTACTTC.

The CDR3 sequence is CASQGQGATGELFF. In DNA, the CDR3 is TGCGCCAGCCAGGGACAGGGGGCGACCGGGGAGCTGTTTTTT. This chain connects TRBV5-1 to TRBJ2-2; 12 bases are a match to TRBD1. The length of the CDR3 is 14 residues. Germline values: CDR1 SGHRS, CDR2 YFSETQ. Trimming took 7 bases from V and 5 from J; bases not matched to a gene: 3.

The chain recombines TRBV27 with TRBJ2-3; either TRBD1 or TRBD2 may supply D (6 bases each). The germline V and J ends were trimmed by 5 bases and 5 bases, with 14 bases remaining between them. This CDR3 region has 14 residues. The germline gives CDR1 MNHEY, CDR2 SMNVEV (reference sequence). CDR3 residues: CASSGWGALDTQYF. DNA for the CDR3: TGTGCCAGCAGTGGCTGGGGGGCTCTAGATACGCAGTATTTT.

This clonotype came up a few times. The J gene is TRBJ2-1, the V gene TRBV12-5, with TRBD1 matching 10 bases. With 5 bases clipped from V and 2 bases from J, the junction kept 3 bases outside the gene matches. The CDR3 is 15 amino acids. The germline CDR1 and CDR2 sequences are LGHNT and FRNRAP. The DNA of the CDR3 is TGTGCTAGTGGTCCAGGGACAGGGGCCTACAATGAGCAGTTCTTC. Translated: CASGPGTGAYNEQFF.

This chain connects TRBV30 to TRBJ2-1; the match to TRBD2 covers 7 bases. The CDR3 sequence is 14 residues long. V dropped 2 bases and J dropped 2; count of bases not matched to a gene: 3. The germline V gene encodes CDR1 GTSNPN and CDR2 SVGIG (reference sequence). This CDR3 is CAWSILATYNEQFF. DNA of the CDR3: TGTGCCTGGAGTATACTAGCGACCTACAATGAGCAGTTCTTC.

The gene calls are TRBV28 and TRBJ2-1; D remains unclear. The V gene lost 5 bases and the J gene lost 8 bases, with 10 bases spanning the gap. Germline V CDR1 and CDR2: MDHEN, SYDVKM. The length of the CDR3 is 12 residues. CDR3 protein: CASSIPYHEQFF. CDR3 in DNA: TGTGCCAGCAGTATCCCATACCATGAGCAGTTCTTC.

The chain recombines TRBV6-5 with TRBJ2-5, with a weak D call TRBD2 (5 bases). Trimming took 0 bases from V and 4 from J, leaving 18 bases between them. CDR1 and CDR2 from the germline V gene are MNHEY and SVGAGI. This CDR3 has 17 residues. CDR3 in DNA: TGTGCCAGCAGTTACTCGGGAATTCGGGGTAATTTAGAGACCCAGTACTTC. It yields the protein CASSYSGIRGNLETQYF.

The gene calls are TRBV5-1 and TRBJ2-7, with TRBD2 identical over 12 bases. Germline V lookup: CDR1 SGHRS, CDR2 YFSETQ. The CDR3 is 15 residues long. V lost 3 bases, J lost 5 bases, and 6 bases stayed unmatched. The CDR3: CASSSATSGGHEQYF. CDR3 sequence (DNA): TGCGCCAGCAGCTCTGCGACTAGCGGGGGCCACGAGCAGTACTTC.

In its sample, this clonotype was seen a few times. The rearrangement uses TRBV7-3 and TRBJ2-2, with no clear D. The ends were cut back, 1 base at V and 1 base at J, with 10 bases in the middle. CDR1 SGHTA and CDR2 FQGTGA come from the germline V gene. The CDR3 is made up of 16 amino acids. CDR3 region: CASSLINPMNTGELFF. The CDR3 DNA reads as TGTGCCAGCAGCTTAATTAACCCGATGAACACCGGGGAGCTGTTTTTT.

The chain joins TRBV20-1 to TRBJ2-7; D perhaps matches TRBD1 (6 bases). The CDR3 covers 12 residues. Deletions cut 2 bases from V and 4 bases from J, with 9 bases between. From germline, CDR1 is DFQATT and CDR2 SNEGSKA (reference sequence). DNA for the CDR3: TGCAGTGCTAGAAGGACAGAATACGAGCAGTACTTC. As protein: CSARRTEYEQYF.

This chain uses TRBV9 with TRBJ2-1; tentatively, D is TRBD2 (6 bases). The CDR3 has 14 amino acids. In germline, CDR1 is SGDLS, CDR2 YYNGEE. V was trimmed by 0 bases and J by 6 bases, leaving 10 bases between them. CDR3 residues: CASSVGGTGNEQFF. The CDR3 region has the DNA TGTGCCAGCAGCGTAGGTGGGACTGGCAATGAGCAGTTCTTC.

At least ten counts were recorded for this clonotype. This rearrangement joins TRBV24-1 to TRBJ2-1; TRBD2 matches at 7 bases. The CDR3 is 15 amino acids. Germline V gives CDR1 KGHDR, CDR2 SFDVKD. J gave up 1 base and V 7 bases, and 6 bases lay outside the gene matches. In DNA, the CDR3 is TGTGCCACCAGAGGAGTAGCGGGTTCCTACAATGAGCAGTTCTTC. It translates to CATRGVAGSYNEQFF.

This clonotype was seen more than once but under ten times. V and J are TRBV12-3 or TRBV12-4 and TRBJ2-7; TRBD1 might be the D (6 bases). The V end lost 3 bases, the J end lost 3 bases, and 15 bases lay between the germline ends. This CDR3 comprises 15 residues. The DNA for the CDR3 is TGTGCCAGCAGTTTGGGGAGTCAGACAGGCTACGAGCAGTACTTC. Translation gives CASSLGSQTGYEQYF.

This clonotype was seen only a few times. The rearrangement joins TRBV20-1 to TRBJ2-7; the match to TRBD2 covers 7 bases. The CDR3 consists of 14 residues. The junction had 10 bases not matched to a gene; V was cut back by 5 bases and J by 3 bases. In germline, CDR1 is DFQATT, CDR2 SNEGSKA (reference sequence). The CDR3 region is CSAGLSSGLYEQYF. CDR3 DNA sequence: TGCAGTGCTGGCCTAAGTAGCGGGCTCTACGAGCAGTACTTC.

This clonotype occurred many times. This chain's CDR3 is CASSLDGRGPTDTQYF. The CDR3 DNA is TGCGCCAGCAGCTTGGACGGCAGGGGGCCAACAGATACGCAGTATTTT. V and J are TRBV5-1 and TRBJ2-3; 8 positions agree with TRBD1. CDR1 is SGHRS, CDR2 YFSETQ, per germline. Trimming cost V 0 bases and J 3 bases; bases outside gene matches: 6. The CDR3 runs to 16 residues.